This entry lists 10 T cell receptor beta chains sequenced from one sample in a study of blood T cell repertoires in COVID-19. Assay used: immunoSEQ multiplex PCR; TCRdb lists only in-frame clones, some missing. The sample shows roughly 320,000 clones, over 75% of them seen only once. The sample consisted of peripheral blood. These receptors originate from a human donor in a cohort sampled during active COVID-19.

This rearrangement joins TRBV2 to TRBJ1-4; D not certain. This CDR3 is built from 13 residues. Between the trimmed V and J ends, which lost 7 bases and 4 bases, there was a span of 10 bases. The germline gives CDR1 SNHLY, CDR2 FYNNEI. The chain's CDR3 is CASIEQNNEKLFF. DNA of the CDR3: TGTGCCAGCATAGAACAGAATAATGAAAAACTGTTTTTT.

This clone is a singleton in its sample. The J gene is TRBJ1-1, the V gene TRBV27; 9 bases agree with TRBD1. V lost 5 bases and J lost 7; bases outside the gene matches: 14. Germline-derived CDR1 and CDR2 are MNHEY and SMNVEV (reference sequence). This CDR3 comprises 16 residues. CDR3 bases: TGTGCCAGCAGTGGAGGACAGGGGACGTGGGTTGTTGAAGCTTTCTTT. Translating gives CASSGGQGTWVVEAFF.

The rearrangement joins TRBV11-2 to TRBJ1-2; 11 nucleotides line up with TRBD1. Germline-derived CDR1 and CDR2 are SGHAT and FQNNGV. After removal of 1 base from V and 4 bases from J, the junction contained 2 bases not matched to a gene. This CDR3 is built from 15 residues. The CDR3 bases are TGTGCCAGCAGCTTAGGGGACAGGGGGGTCTATGGCTACACCTTC. Translated: CASSLGDRGVYGYTF. The whole variable domain, remainder taken from reference TRBV11-2 and TRBJ1-2, is EAGVAQSPRYKIIEKRQSVAFWCNPISGHATLYWYQQILGQGPKLLIQFQNNGVVDDSQLPKDRFSAERLKGVDSTLKIQPAKLEDSAVYLCASSLGDRGVYGYTFGSGTRLTVV.

This chain connects TRBV5-1 to TRBJ2-7, with 8 bases matching TRBD1. Germline CDR1 is SGHRS and CDR2 is YFSETQ. With V trimmed by 3 bases and J by 2 bases, 10 bases remained unmatched. The CDR3 is 16 amino acids. CDR3 loop: CASSSTRTGIPYEQYF. Here the CDR3 DNA reads TGCGCCAGCAGCTCAACAAGGACAGGGATCCCCTACGAGCAGTACTTC. Full variable domain (remainder filled in from reference TRBV5-1 and TRBJ2-7): KAGVTQTPRYLIKTRGQQVTLSCSPISGHRSVSWYQQTPGQGLQFLFEYFSETQRNKGNFPGRFSGRQFSNSRSEMNVSTLELGDSALYLCASSSTRTGIPYEQYFGPGTRLTVT.

This sequence joins TRBV4-2 and TRBJ2-3; 12 positions agree with TRBD2. The CDR3 is 22 amino acids. Losses at the gene ends were 3 bases for V and 1 base for J; bases not matched to a gene: 20. The V gene's germline CDR1 is LGHNA and CDR2 YNFKEQ. CDR3 region: CASSQGGLTSGGVLWGTDTQYF. CDR3 DNA sequence: TGTGCCAGCAGCCAGGGGGGACTGACTAGCGGGGGAGTCCTTTGGGGCACAGATACGCAGTATTTT.

The V gene is TRBV19, the J gene TRBJ1-1, with D possibly TRBD1 on 5 matching bases. Between the trimmed V and J ends, which lost 6 bases and 8 bases, there was a span of 19 bases. CDR1 and CDR2 (germline): LNHDA, SQIVND (reference sequence). This CDR3 spans 14 amino acids. The CDR3 nucleotides are TGTGCCAGTAGCCGCAGGGAATGGGTCGGGGAAGCTTTCTTT. It is translated as CASSRREWVGEAFF. The full variable domain, with the rest looked up from reference TRBV19 and TRBJ1-1, is DGGITQSPKYLFRKEGQNVTLSCEQNLNHDAMYWYRQDPGQGLRLIYYSQIVNDFQKGDIAEGYSVSREKKESFPLTVTSAQKNPTAFYLCASSRREWVGEAFFGQGTRLTVV.

V is TRBV3-1 (or the pseudogene TRBV3-2) and J is TRBJ1-1; D ambiguous. Per germline, CDR1 LGHDT and CDR2 YNNKEL (reference sequence). The V and J ends lost 3 bases and 5 bases respectively, with 4 bases between them. The CDR3 is 11 residues long. The CDR3 DNA is TGTGCCAGCAGCCACCAGACTGAAGCTTTCTTT. Encoded protein: CASSHQTEAFF.

The chain combines TRBV4-1 with TRBJ1-1; D is undetermined. Looked up from germline, CDR1 is MGHRA and CDR2 is YSYEKL. The CDR3 has 14 residues. V shed 4 bases and J shed 7 bases, with 16 bases lying between them. CDR3 loop: CASSRRWAESEAFF. CDR3 sequence (DNA): TGCGCCAGCAGCCGCCGATGGGCAGAGAGTGAAGCTTTCTTT.

The chain employs TRBV10-3 and TRBJ1-3; D unclear. Germline CDR1 is ENHRY and CDR2 is SYGVKD. V was clipped by 6 bases and J by 0 bases, with 12 bases between them. The CDR3 covers 15 residues. The CDR3: CAIRIKEFSGNTIYF. CDR3 DNA: TGTGCCATCAGGATAAAGGAGTTCTCTGGAAACACCATATATTTT.

The chain joins TRBV24-1 to TRBJ2-5; D possibly corresponds to TRBD2 (6 bases). Trimming took off 3 bases at V and 5 bases at J, with 15 bases between the two ends. The CDR3 spans 15 residues. Germline loops: CDR1 KGHDR, CDR2 SFDVKD. The CDR3 reads CATSDPSGGRETQYF. CDR3 nucleotide sequence: TGTGCCACCAGTGATCCCTCCGGAGGGAGGGAGACCCAGTACTTC.